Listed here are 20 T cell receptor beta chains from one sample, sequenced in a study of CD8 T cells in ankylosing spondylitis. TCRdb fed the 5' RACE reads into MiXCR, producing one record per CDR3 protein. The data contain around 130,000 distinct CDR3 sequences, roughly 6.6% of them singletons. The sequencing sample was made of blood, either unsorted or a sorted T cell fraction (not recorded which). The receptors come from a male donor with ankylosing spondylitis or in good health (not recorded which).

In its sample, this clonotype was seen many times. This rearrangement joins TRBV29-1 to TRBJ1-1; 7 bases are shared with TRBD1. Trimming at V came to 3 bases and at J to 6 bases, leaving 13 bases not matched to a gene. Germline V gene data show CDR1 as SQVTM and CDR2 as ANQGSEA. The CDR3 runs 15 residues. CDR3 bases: TGCAGCGTTGAGGCGGACAGGAGACAAGGACCTGAAGCTTTCTTT. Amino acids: CSVEADRRQGPEAFF.

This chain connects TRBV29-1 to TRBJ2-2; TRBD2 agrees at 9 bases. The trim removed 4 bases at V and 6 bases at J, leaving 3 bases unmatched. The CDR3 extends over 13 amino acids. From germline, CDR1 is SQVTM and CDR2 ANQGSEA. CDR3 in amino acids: CSVGGRASGELFF. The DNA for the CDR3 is TGCAGCGTTGGCGGGAGGGCCTCCGGGGAGCTGTTTTTT.

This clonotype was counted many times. The CDR3 sequence: CASSLARGVYNEQFF. The DNA for the CDR3 is TGTGCCAGCAGCTTAGCGAGGGGCGTCTACAATGAGCAGTTCTTC. The chain recombines TRBV7-2 with TRBJ2-1; D might be TRBD1 or TRBD2, each matching 5 bases. The CDR3 contains 15 residues. V was shortened by 0 bases and J by 3 bases, with 9 bases between the two germline ends. The germline V gene encodes CDR1 SGHTA and CDR2 FQGNSA.

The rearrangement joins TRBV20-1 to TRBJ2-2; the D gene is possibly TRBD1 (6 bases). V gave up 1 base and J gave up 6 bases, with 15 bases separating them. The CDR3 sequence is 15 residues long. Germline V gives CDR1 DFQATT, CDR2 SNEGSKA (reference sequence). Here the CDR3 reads CSARVPGVVAGELFF. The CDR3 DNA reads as TGCAGTGCTAGAGTCCCAGGGGTTGTTGCCGGGGAGCTGTTTTTT.

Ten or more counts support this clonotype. The CDR3 spells CASSPRERGNYGYTF. CDR3 coding DNA: TGCGCCAGCAGCCCCCGCGAGAGGGGAAACTATGGCTACACCTTC. This sequence joins TRBV5-1 and TRBJ1-2; the D gene is possibly TRBD1 (5 bases). The CDR3 spans 15 residues. Trimming shortened V by 4 bases and J by 2 bases, and 15 bases separated the two germline ends. Germline lookup yields CDR1 SGHRS and CDR2 YFSETQ.

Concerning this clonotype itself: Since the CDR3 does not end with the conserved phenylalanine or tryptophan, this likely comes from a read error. The CDR3, as DNA: TGTGCCAGCAGGAGACAGGGTAACGCTGAAGCTTTCCTT. As protein: CASRRQGNAEAFL. This chain links TRBV5-4 with TRBJ1-1, with 7 bases matching TRBD1. Germline CDR1 reads SGHNT; CDR2 reads YYREEE (reference sequence). Losses at the gene ends were 5 bases for V and 6 bases for J; bases not matched to a gene: 7. The CDR3 sequence is 13 residues long.

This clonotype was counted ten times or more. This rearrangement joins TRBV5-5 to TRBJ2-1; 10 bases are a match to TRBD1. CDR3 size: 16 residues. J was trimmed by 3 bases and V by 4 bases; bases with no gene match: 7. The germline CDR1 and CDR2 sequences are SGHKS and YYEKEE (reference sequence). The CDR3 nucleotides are TGTGCCAGCAGCCAAACGACAGGGGGCTTCTACAATGAGCAGTTCTTC. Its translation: CASSQTTGGFYNEQFF. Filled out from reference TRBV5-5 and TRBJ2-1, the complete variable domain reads DAGVTQSPTHLIKTRGQQVTLRCSPISGHKSVSWYQQVLGQGPQFIFQYYEKEERGRGNFPDRFSARQFPNYSSELNVNALLLGDSALYLCASSQTTGGFYNEQFFGPGTRLTVL.

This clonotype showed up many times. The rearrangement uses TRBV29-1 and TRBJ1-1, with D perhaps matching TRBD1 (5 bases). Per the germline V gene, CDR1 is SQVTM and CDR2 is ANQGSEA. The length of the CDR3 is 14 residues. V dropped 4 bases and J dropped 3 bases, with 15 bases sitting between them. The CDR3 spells CSVAGQKLDTEAFF. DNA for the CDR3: TGCAGCGTTGCCGGACAAAAGCTGGACACTGAAGCTTTCTTT.

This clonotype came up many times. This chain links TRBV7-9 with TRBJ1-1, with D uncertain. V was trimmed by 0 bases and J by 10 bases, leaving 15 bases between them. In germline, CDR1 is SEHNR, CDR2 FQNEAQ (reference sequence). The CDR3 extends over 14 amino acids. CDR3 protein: CASSLAPEAEGAFF. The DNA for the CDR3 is TGTGCCAGCAGCTTAGCACCCGAGGCGGAGGGAGCTTTCTTT.

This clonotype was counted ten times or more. The CDR3 region is CASRWTGSYNEQFF. DNA of the CDR3: TGTGCCAGCAGGTGGACAGGGTCCTACAATGAGCAGTTCTTC. The chain has TRBV12-3 or TRBV12-4 and TRBJ2-1; TRBD1 matches 8 bases. CDR3 size: 14 residues. Trimming at V came to 6 bases and at J to 1 base, leaving 2 bases not matched to a gene.

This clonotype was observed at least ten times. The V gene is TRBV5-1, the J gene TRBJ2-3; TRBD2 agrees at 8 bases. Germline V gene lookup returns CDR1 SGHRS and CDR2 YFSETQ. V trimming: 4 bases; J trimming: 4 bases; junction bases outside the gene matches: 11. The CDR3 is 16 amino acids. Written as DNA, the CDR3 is TGCGCCAGCAGCCCCCAGGGCGGGACTAGGGCAGATACGCAGTATTTT. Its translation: CASSPQGGTRADTQYF.

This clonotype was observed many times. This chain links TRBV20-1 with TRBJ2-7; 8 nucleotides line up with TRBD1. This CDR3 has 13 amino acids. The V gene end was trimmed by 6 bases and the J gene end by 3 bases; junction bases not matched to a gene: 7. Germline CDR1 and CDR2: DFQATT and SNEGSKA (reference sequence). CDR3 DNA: TGCAGTGCACCGGGACAGGATATCTACGAGCAGTACTTC. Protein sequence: CSAPGQDIYEQYF.

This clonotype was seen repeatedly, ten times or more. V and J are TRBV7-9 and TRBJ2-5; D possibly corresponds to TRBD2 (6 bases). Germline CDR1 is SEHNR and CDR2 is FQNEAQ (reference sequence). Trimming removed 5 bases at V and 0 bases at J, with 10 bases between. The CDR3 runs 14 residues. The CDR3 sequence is CASSVERDQETQYF. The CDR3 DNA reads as TGTGCCAGCAGCGTCGAGCGGGACCAAGAGACCCAGTACTTC.

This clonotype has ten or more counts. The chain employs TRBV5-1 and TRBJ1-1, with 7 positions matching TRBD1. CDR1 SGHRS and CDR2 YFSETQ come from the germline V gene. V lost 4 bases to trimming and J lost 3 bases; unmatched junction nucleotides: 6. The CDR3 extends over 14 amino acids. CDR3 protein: CASSAGTVDTEAFF. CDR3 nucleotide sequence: TGCGCCAGCAGCGCGGGGACAGTGGACACTGAAGCTTTCTTT.

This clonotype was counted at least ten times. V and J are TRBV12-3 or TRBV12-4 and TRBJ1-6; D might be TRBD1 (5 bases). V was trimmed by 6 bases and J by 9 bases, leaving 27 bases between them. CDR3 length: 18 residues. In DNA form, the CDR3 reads TGTGCCAGCAGGGGCACAGACCCGGACACCATAATCGCTTCACCCCTCCACTTT. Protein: CASRGTDPDTIIASPLHF.

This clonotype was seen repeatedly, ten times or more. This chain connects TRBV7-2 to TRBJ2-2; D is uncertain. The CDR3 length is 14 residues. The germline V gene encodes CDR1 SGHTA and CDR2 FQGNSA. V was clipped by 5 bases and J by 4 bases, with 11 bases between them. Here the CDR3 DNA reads TGTGCCAGCAGCACATACGGAGTCACCGGGGAGCTGTTTTTT. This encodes CASSTYGVTGELFF.

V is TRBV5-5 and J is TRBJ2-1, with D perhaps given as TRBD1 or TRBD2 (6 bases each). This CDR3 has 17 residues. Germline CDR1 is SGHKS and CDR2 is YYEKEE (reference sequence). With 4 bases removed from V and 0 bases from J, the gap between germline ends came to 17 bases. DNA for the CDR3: TGTGCCAGCAGCCCCTCGGGGGCCCCGGGCTCCTACAATGAGCAGTTCTTC. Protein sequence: CASSPSGAPGSYNEQFF.

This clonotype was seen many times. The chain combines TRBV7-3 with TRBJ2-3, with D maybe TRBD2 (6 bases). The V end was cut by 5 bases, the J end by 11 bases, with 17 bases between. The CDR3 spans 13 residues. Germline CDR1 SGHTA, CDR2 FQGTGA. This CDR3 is CASSLQQAGLQYF. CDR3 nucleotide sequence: TGTGCCAGCAGCCTCCAACAAGCGGGTCTGCAGTATTTT.

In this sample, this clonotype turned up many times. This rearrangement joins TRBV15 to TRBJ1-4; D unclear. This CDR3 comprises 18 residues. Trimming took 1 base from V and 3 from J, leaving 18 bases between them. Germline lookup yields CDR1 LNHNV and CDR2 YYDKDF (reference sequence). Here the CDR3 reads CATSRAPLQADANEKLFF. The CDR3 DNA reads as TGTGCCACCAGCAGAGCCCCCCTCCAGGCGGATGCTAATGAAAAACTGTTTTTT.

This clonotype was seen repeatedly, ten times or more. CDR3 residues: CASSLNSAGTSGVQTQYF. In DNA, the CDR3 is TGTGCCAGCAGTTTGAATTCGGCAGGGACTAGCGGGGTTCAGACCCAGTACTTC. The V gene is TRBV12-3 or TRBV12-4, the J gene TRBJ2-5, with 13 bases matching TRBD2. This CDR3 spans 18 amino acids. J was trimmed by 6 bases and V by 3 bases; bases with no gene match: 13.